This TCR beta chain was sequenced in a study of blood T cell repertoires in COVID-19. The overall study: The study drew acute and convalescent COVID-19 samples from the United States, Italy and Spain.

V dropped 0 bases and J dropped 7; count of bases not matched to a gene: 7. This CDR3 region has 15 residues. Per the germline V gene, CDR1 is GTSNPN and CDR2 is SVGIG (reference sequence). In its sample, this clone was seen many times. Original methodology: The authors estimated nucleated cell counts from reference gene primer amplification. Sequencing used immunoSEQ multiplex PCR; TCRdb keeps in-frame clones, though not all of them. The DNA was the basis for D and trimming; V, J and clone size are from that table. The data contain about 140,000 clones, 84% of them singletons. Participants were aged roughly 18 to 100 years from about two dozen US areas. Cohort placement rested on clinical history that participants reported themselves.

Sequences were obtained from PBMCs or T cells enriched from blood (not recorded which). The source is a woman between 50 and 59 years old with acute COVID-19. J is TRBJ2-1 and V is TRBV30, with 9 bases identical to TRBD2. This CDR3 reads CAWSVDPSGTNEQFF. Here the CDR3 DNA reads TGTGCCTGGAGTGTAGACCCTAGCGGGACGAATGAGCAGTTCTTC. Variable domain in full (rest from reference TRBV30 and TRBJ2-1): SQTIHQWPATLVQPVGSPLSLECTVEGTSNPNLYWYRQAAGRGLQLLFYSVGIGQISSEVPQNLSASRPQDRQFILSSKKLLLSDSGFYLCAWSVDPSGTNEQFFGPGTRLTVL.